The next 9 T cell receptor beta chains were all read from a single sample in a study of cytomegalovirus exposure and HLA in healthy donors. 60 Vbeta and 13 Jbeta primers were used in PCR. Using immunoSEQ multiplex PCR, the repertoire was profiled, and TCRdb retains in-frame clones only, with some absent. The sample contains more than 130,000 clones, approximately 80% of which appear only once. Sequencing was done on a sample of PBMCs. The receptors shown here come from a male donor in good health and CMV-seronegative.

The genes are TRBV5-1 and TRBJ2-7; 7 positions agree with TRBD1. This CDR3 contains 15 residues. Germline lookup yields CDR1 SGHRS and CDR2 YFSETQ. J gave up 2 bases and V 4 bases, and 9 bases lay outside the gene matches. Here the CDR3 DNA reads TGCGCCAGCAGCCCCATAATTGGACAGGCCTACGAGCAGTACTTC. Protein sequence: CASSPIIGQAYEQYF.

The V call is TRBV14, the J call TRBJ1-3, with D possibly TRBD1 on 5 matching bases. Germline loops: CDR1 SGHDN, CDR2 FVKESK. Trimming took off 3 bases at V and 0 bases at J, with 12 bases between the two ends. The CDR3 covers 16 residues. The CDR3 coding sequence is TGTGCCAGCAGCCACCGACAGAGAAGCTCTGGAAACACCATATATTTT. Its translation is CASSHRQRSSGNTIYF.

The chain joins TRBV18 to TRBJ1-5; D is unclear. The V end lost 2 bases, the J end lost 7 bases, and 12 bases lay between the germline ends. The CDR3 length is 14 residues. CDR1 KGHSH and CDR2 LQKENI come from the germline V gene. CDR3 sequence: CASSPSGDGQPQHF. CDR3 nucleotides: TGTGCCAGCTCACCATCCGGGGATGGCCAGCCCCAGCATTTT. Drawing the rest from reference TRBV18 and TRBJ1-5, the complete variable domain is NAGVMQNPRHLVRRRGQEARLRCSPMKGHSHVYWYRQLPEEGLKFMVYLQKENIIDESGMPKERFSAEFPKEGPSILRIQQVVRGDSAAYFCASSPSGDGQPQHFGDGTRLSIL.

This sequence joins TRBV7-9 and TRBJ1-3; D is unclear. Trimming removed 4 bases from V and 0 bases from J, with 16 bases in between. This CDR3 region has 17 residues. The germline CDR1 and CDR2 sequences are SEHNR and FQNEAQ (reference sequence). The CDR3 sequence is CASSSDYLTSSGNTIYF. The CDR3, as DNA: TGTGCCAGCAGCTCCGATTATCTTACTAGCTCTGGAAACACCATATATTTT. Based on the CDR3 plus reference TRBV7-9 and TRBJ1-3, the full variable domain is DTGVSQNPRHKITKRGQNVTFRCDPISEHNRLYWYRQTLGQGPEFLTYFQNEAQLEKSRLLSDRFSAERPKGSFSTLEIQRTEQGDSAMYLCASSSDYLTSSGNTIYFGEGSWLTVV.

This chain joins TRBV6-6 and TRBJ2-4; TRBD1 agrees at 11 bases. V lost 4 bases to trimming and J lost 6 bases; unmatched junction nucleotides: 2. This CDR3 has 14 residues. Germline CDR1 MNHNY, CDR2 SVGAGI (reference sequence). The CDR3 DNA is TGTGCCAGCAGTTCGGGACAGGGGGGAAACATTCAGTACTTC. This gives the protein CASSSGQGGNIQYF.

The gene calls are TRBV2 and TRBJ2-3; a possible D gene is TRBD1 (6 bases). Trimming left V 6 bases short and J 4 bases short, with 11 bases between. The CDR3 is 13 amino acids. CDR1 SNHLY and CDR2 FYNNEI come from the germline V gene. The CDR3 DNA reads TGTGCCAGCAGCCCCAGGGGCGCAGATACGCAGTATTTT. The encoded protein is CASSPRGADTQYF.

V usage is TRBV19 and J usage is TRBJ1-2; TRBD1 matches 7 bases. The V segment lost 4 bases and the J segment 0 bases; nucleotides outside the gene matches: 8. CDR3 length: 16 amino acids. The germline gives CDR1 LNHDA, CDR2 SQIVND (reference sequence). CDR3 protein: CASSTLGQRTNYGYTF. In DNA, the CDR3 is TGTGCCAGTAGTACGCTGGGACAGAGGACTAACTATGGCTACACCTTC. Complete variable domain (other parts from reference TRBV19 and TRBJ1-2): DGGITQSPKYLFRKEGQNVTLSCEQNLNHDAMYWYRQDPGQGLRLIYYSQIVNDFQKGDIAEGYSVSREKKESFPLTVTSAQKNPTAFYLCASSTLGQRTNYGYTFGSGTRLTVV.

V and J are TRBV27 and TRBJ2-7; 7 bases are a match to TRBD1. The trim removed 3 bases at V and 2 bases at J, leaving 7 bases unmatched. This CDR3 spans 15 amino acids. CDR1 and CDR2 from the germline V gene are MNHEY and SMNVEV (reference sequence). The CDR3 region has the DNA TGTGCCAGCAGTTTTGGAGGCACAGGGGCCTACGAGCAGTACTTC. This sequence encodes CASSFGGTGAYEQYF.

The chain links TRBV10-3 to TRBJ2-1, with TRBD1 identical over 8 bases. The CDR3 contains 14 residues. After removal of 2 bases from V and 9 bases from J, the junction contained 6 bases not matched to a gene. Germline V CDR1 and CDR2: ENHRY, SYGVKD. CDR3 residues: CAISEERTGIEQFF. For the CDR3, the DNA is TGTGCCATCAGTGAGGAAAGGACAGGGATTGAGCAGTTCTTC.